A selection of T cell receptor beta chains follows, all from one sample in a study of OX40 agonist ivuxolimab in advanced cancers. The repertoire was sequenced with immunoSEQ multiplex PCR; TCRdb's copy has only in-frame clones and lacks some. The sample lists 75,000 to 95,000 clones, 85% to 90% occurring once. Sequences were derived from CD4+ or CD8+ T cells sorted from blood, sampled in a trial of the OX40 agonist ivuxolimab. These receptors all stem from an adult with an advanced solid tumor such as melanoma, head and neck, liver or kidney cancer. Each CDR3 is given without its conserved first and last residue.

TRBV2,ATLGRGYYEQY
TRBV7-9,ASSPPGLQETQY
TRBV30,AWSVRQGGNQPQH
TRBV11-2,ASSLGSGTDTQY
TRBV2,ASRLFENNEQF
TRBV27,ASSFLRGTHYGYT
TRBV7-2,ASSRAEAGDRSGELF
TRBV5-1,ASSLRPGRGNTIY
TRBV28,ASSLAGRNTEAF
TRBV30,AWSVQGTGELF
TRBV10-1,ASSLTNSPGQF
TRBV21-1,ASSKKAAVDETPETQY
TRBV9,ASSGGDRGNTEAF
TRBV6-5,ASSTGSYEQY
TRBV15,ATSSGSSRRQF
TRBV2,ASSEVGVLNTEAF
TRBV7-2,ASSLGRSYGYT
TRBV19,ASTPGQGKTGELF
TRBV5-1,ASSVGARETQY
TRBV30,ALQVAGATEAF
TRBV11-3,ASSLERGLAGELF
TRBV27,ASTMGPPDTQY
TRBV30,AWSVQGTSNTEAF
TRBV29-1,SGGQGANYGYT
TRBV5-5,ASSFPGGNTEAF
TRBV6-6,ASSYVSQPQH
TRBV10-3,AISDGTFNTEAF
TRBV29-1,SATPTGTPYEQY
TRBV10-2,ASSEANTEAF
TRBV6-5,ASSYTTGADQPQH
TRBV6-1,ASRPGDRGNYGYT
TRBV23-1,ASSAQDSNQETQY
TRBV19,ASSDRGRGTEAF
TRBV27,ASSLSPLSSPLH
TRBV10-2,ASDPTSGRIGPDTQY
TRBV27,ASSSGTVYQLF
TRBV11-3,ASSPLGRNYGYT
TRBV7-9,ASSPNPGLAGATYEQY
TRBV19,ASSIRTVMNTEAF
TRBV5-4,ASSFGSDYEQY
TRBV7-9,ASSSGQGDEAF
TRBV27,ASSPGTGREAF
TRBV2,ASRVDLPGYNEQF
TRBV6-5,ASTPGQGGLSGYT